This T cell receptor beta chain stems from a study of control samples from healthy donors and cancer patients. The table came from immunoSEQ multiplex PCR; TCRdb's copy has only in-frame clones and leaves some out. The sample contains about 92,000 clones, 82% of which appear only once. This CDR3 is built from 15 residues. V dropped 4 bases and J dropped 6; count of bases not matched to a gene: 9. The V gene's germline CDR1 is KGHDR and CDR2 SFDVKD. The sequenced material came from blood. The TCR originated in a woman between 55 and 75 years old in good health. The V call is TRBV24-1, the J call TRBJ1-2; 8 bases are shared with TRBD1. CDR3 bases: TGTGCCACCAGTGACCGTGGACAGGGACCCGATGGCTACACCTTC. This translates into CATSDRGQGPDGYTF.